The 27 T cell receptor beta chains below were found in one sample sequenced in a study of T cell repertoires in cytomegalovirus infection. Each CDR3 protein is one row after TCRdb ran MiXCR on the reads. The repertoire holds 560,000 or so distinct CDR3 sequences, more than 15% seen once, with more than 20% in the top ten. Sequences were obtained from CD8+ T cells from PBMCs. The receptors shown here come from a human donor in good health (CMV status not recorded). Some clones in this sample may be carry-over from other donors' samples.

About this clonotype itself: The junction and the germline gene differ at one end; a read error may be behind it. The rearrangement uses TRBV30 and TRBJ2-1, with TRBD2 matching over 7 bases. CDR3 length: 16 residues. CDR1 and CDR2 (germline): GTSNPN, SVGIG (reference sequence). CDR3 bases: TGTGCCTGGAGTGCTTCCTGGGAGGGAGCCTACAATGAGCCGTTCTTC. Its protein product is CAWSASWEGAYNEPFF. The full variable domain, rest sourced from reference TRBV30 and TRBJ2-1, is SQTIHQWPATLVQPVGSPLSLECTVEGTSNPNLYWYRQAAGRGLQLLFYSVGIGQISSEVPQNLSASRPQDRQFILSSKKLLLSDSGFYLCAWSASWEGAYNEPFFGPGTRLTVL.

The chain carries TRBV13 and TRBJ1-6; D call uncertain. The CDR3 totals 15 residues. Germline lookup yields CDR1 PRHDT and CDR2 FYEKMQ (reference sequence). V shed 5 bases and J shed 7 bases, with 15 bases lying between them. In nucleotides, the CDR3 is TGTGCCAGCAGCGTCTTCGGGGTCGGCAATTCACCCCTCCACTTT. Translation gives CASSVFGVGNSPLHF.

This clonotype was detected a few times. The genes are TRBV28 and TRBJ2-5; TRBD1 matches 11 bases. Unmatched junction bases numbered 13, after V lost 3 bases and J lost 4 bases. Germline values: CDR1 MDHEN, CDR2 SYDVKM. The CDR3 has 18 amino acids. CDR3 nucleotides: TGTGCCAGCAGTTTTGAAATTGCCGGGACAGGGGGAACAGAGACCCAGTACTTC. It translates to CASSFEIAGTGGTETQYF.

The chain combines TRBV4-2 with TRBJ2-1, with 11 bases that match TRBD2. The CDR3 spans 15 residues. Germline V lookup: CDR1 LGHNA, CDR2 YNFKEQ. The ends lost 1 base at V and 7 bases at J; junction bases unmatched: 3. The CDR3 bases are TGTGCCAGCAGCCAAGTGACTAGCGGGGTTAATGAGCAGTTCTTC. This encodes CASSQVTSGVNEQFF.

This clonotype was recorded many times. The rearrangement joins TRBV11-2 to TRBJ2-3; either TRBD1 or TRBD2 may fit D (6 bases each). The V gene's germline CDR1 is SGHAT and CDR2 FQNNGV. Trimming shortened V by 3 bases and J by 6 bases, and 13 bases separated the two germline ends. The CDR3 runs to 14 residues. CDR3 DNA sequence: TGTGCCAGCAGCTTCCTGGGGGGCGGGGATACGCAGTATTTT. Translating it yields CASSFLGGGDTQYF.

With regard to this clonotype: This may stem from a read error, because a much larger clone lies one nucleotide away. CDR3 residues: CASSLGTSPTGVLFF. The CDR3 DNA reads TGTGCCAGCAGCTTGGGGACTAGCCCCACCGGGGTGCTGTTTTTT. The chain recombines TRBV11-2 with TRBJ2-2; TRBD2 matches at 9 bases. Germline values: CDR1 SGHAT, CDR2 FQNNGV. This CDR3 comprises 15 residues. Based on the CDR3 plus reference TRBV11-2 and TRBJ2-2, the full variable domain is EAGVAQSPRYKIIEKRQSVAFWCNPISGHATLYWYQQILGQGPKLLIQFQNNGVVDDSQLPKDRFSAERLKGVDSTLKIQPAKLEDSAVYLCASSLGTSPTGVLFFGEGSRLTVL.

This clonotype came up once. This chain links TRBV7-4 with TRBJ2-3, with 7 bases identical to TRBD2. The J segment lost 2 bases and the V segment lost 5 bases, leaving 10 bases of the junction unmatched. The germline V gene encodes CDR1 SGHVT and CDR2 SQSDAQ. The CDR3 loop spans 16 amino acids. The CDR3 region has the DNA TGTGCCAGCAGCCTGCGGGGACTACTCAACACAGATACGCAGTATTTT. Encoded protein: CASSLRGLLNTDTQYF.

J is TRBJ2-7 and V is TRBV5-6; the match to TRBD2 covers 14 bases. CDR1 is SGHDT and CDR2 is YYEEEE in the germline V gene. The CDR3 consists of 15 residues. V lost 2 bases, J lost 5 bases, and 3 bases stayed unmatched. CDR3 in amino acids: CASSLPGLAGDEQYF. The CDR3 nucleotides are TGTGCCAGCAGCTTACCGGGACTAGCGGGAGACGAGCAGTACTTC.

Worth noting for this clonotype: This may arise from a read error, as a much more abundant clone is one base away. V is TRBV7-2 and J is TRBJ1-1; TRBD1 aligns across 7 bases. Germline V gene lookup returns CDR1 SGHTA and CDR2 FQGNSA. The length of the CDR3 is 16 residues. The CDR3 DNA reads TGTGTCAGCAGCTTAGGCCAGGGACAGTCGAACACTGAAGCTTTCTTT. Translation gives CVSSLGQGQSNTEAFF.

The table lists this clonotype with many counts. This rearrangement joins TRBV6-4 to TRBJ2-2; 10 bases fit TRBD2. The germline V gene encodes CDR1 MRHNA and CDR2 SNTAGT. CDR3 length: 18 amino acids. Trimming took 4 bases from V and 2 from J; bases not matched to a gene: 10. CDR3: CASSGGTSVQPNTGELFF. CDR3 DNA sequence: TGTGCCAGCAGTGGGGGGACTAGCGTCCAGCCAAACACCGGGGAGCTGTTTTTT.

The rearrangement uses TRBV2 and TRBJ2-3, with 11 bases matching TRBD2. The germline V gene has CDR1 SNHLY and CDR2 FYNNEI. CDR3 length: 18 residues. Trimming at V came to 7 bases and at J to 0 bases, leaving 12 bases not matched to a gene. The CDR3 loop reads CASNMGLAVVTSTDTQYF. CDR3 coding DNA: TGTGCCAGCAACATGGGACTAGCGGTAGTGACTAGCACAGATACGCAGTATTTT. Combining the CDR3 with reference TRBV2 and TRBJ2-3 gives the whole variable domain EPEVTQTPSHQVTQMGQEVILRCVPISNHLYFYWYRQILGQKVEFLVSFYNNEISEKSEIFDDQFSVERPDGSNFTLKIRSTKLEDSAMYFCASNMGLAVVTSTDTQYFGPGTRLTVL.

The gene calls are TRBV6-5 and TRBJ2-5; 10 bases agree with TRBD2. Per germline, CDR1 MNHEY and CDR2 SVGAGI. There are 19 residues in the CDR3. V was pared by 0 bases and J by 5 bases, with 15 bases of the junction left unmatched. CDR3 sequence (DNA): TGTGCCAGCAGTTACTCGGGGCTAGCGGGGGTCGAGGGCGGGGAGACCCAGTACTTC. Translation: CASSYSGLAGVEGGETQYF.

The chain couples TRBV6-2 or TRBV6-3 to TRBJ1-4; tentatively, D is TRBD1 (5 bases). The germline gives CDR1 MNHEY, CDR2 SVGEGT. Trimming stripped 10 bases from V and 2 bases from J, with 14 bases between. This CDR3 spans 14 amino acids. As DNA, the CDR3 is TGTGCCACCGAGGGACGGCGGACTAATGAAAAACTGTTTTTT. Protein: CATEGRRTNEKLFF.

The chain joins TRBV9 to TRBJ2-5; the D is unclear. Trimming cost V 0 bases and J 1 base, with 10 bases left between them. Germline assignment: CDR1 SGDLS and CDR2 YYNGEE. The CDR3 covers 15 residues. The DNA for the CDR3 is TGTGCCAGCAGCGTAGCCTACGGATCCCAAGAGACCCAGTACTTC. It specifies CASSVAYGSQETQYF.

This clonotype was counted many times. The chain combines TRBV7-6 with TRBJ2-7; no clear D. With 1 base removed from V and 0 bases from J, the gap between germline ends came to 10 bases. Germline CDR1 is SGHVS and CDR2 is FNYEAQ. The CDR3 extends over 15 amino acids. This chain's CDR3 is CASSLGATTSYEQYF. CDR3 bases: TGTGCCAGCAGCTTAGGGGCTACCACCTCCTACGAGCAGTACTTC.

This clonotype was picked up a small number of times. The chain has TRBV7-3 and TRBJ2-2, with TRBD2 matching over 8 bases. The length of the CDR3 is 16 residues. V gave up 5 bases and J gave up 5 bases; unmatched junction bases: 10. The germline CDR1 and CDR2 sequences are SGHTA and FQGTGA. CDR3 in amino acids: CASSTTGGEETGELFF. CDR3 DNA sequence: TGTGCCAGCAGCACTACGGGAGGGGAGGAAACCGGGGAGCTGTTTTTT.

This clonotype was counted at least ten times. The chain recombines TRBV25-1 with TRBJ2-7; 9 bases map to TRBD1. The ends lost 9 bases at V and 6 bases at J; junction bases unmatched: 12. This CDR3 has 14 residues. CDR1 MGHDK and CDR2 SYGVNS come from the germline V gene. CDR3 coding DNA: TGTGCCAGTACCAGCACAGGGGGCTACGGCGAGCAGTACTTC. Translation: CASTSTGGYGEQYF.

For this clonotype: Being one base from a much bigger clone, this may be a read error. Because it lacks the conserved phenylalanine or tryptophan at the end, this CDR3 is likely a read error. V and J are TRBV7-9 and TRBJ2-5; 7 nucleotides match TRBD2. CDR1 SEHNR and CDR2 FQNEAQ come from the germline V gene (reference sequence). J was trimmed by 5 bases and V by 3 bases; bases with no gene match: 6. There are 14 residues in the CDR3. The CDR3 nucleotides are TGTGCCAGCAGCTTGGGAGGGGTTGGGGAGACCCAGTACTTA. Translation gives CASSLGGVGETQYL.

This clonotype showed up many times. This sequence joins TRBV7-3 and TRBJ2-1; 11 bases line up with TRBD2. V was clipped by 1 base and J by 4 bases; unmatched bases: 6. This CDR3 region has 17 residues. Germline V gene lookup returns CDR1 SGHTA and CDR2 FQGTGA. The CDR3 DNA follows: TGTGCCAGCAGCTTAATGGGACTAGCGGACGGGTACAATGAGCAGTTCTTC. This gives the protein CASSLMGLADGYNEQFF. The full variable domain, completed using reference TRBV7-3 and TRBJ2-1, is GAGVSQTPSNKVTEKGKYVELRCDPISGHTALYWYRQSLGQGPEFLIYFQGTGAADDSGLPNDRFFAVRPEGSVSTLKIQRTERGDSAVYLCASSLMGLADGYNEQFFGPGTRLTVL.

This clonotype was recorded at least ten times. The J gene is TRBJ1-2, the V gene TRBV28, with D perhaps TRBD1 (5 bases). With 1 base removed from V and 3 bases from J, the gap between germline ends came to 18 bases. Per germline, CDR1 MDHEN and CDR2 SYDVKM. This CDR3 has 17 amino acids. CDR3 loop: CASSLSPGRRVDYGYTF. CDR3 bases: TGTGCCAGCAGTTTATCACCGGGGCGTCGGGTAGACTATGGCTACACCTTC.

This clonotype was seen at least ten times. The chain uses TRBV7-6 and TRBJ1-5; D gene uncertain. Germline V lookup: CDR1 SGHVS, CDR2 FNYEAQ. The CDR3 loop spans 14 amino acids. Trimming shortened V by 5 bases and J by 4 bases, and 12 bases separated the two germline ends. CDR3 nucleotides: TGTGCCAGCAGCCCCCGGAAGTCGAATCAGCCCCAGCATTTT. It translates to CASSPRKSNQPQHF.

This clonotype showed up just a few times. The chain carries TRBV9 and TRBJ2-1, with D perhaps matching TRBD2 (7 bases). Germline loops: CDR1 SGDLS, CDR2 YYNGEE. Trimming removed 3 bases from V and 0 bases from J, with 10 bases in between. CDR3 size: 15 residues. The CDR3 DNA is TGTGCCAGCAGCGGGGGGGGCAGCTCCTACAATGAGCAGTTCTTC. It specifies CASSGGGSSYNEQFF.

This clonotype was seen at least ten times. This sequence joins TRBV7-9 and TRBJ1-1; a weak D match, TRBD1 (5 bases). Trimming pared 5 bases from V and 3 bases from J, leaving 10 bases between. Per germline, CDR1 SEHNR and CDR2 FQNEAQ (reference sequence). This CDR3 has 13 residues. CDR3 residues: CASSRWGDTEAFF. The CDR3 DNA reads as TGTGCCAGCAGCCGTTGGGGGGACACTGAAGCTTTCTTT.

The V gene is TRBV4-1, the J gene TRBJ2-6; 7 bases are shared with TRBD1. The germline CDR1 and CDR2 sequences are MGHRA and YSYEKL. After removal of 2 bases from V and 4 bases from J, the junction contained 5 bases not matched to a gene. CDR3 length: 16 residues. The CDR3 bases are TGCGCCAGCAGCCAAACACAGGGGAACGGGGCCAACGTCCTGACTTTC. Translated, it gives CASSQTQGNGANVLTF.

The chain employs TRBV27 and TRBJ2-7; the D is unclear. The germline V and J ends were trimmed by 2 bases and 7 bases, with 12 bases remaining between them. Germline CDR1 MNHEY, CDR2 SMNVEV (reference sequence). The CDR3 extends over 13 amino acids. In DNA, the CDR3 is TGTGCCAGCAGTTTAAGTCCTACAAGGGAGCAGTACTTC. This codes for CASSLSPTREQYF.

The CDR3 DNA reads TGTGCCAGCTCCCCTCTAGACACCCGATATGGAAATCAGCCCCAGCATTTT. It translates to CASSPLDTRYGNQPQHF. This chain connects TRBV18 to TRBJ1-5; the D is unclear. V was shortened by 6 bases and J by 4 bases, with 22 bases between the two germline ends. Germline values: CDR1 KGHSH, CDR2 LQKENI. The CDR3 extends over 17 amino acids.

The table lists this clonotype with a count of one. CDR3 bases: TGTGCCAGCAGCTTAAATACAGGGGGAAACACTGAAGCTTTCTTT. Translated: CASSLNTGGNTEAFF. This sequence joins TRBV7-3 and TRBJ1-1; 8 nucleotides match TRBD1. The germline gives CDR1 SGHTA, CDR2 FQGTGA. V was pared by 1 base and J by 2 bases, with 3 bases of the junction left unmatched. The CDR3 sequence is 15 residues long.